A single sample gave rise to the 10 T cell receptor beta chains below, sequenced in a study of response to subunit inactivated influenza vaccine. In TCRdb, the RT-PCR reads were re-called with MiXCR into one record per CDR3 protein. The repertoire has fewer than 400,000 distinct CDR3 sequences, 20% to 25% of them found once; the top ten carry about 10%. Material: PBMCs from blood, obtained approximately 22 months after vaccination. These receptors were taken from a man aged 50 to 69 who received an inactivated influenza vaccine.

The sample holds a few counts of this clonotype. CDR3 in amino acids: CASSISGQMNTEAFF. CDR3 sequence (DNA): TGTGCCAGCTCAATATCGGGACAGATGAACACTGAAGCTTTCTTT. The chain combines TRBV18 with TRBJ1-1, with TRBD1 matching over 7 bases. Germline V gene data show CDR1 as KGHSH and CDR2 as LQKENI. CDR3 length: 15 amino acids. Trimming cost V 5 bases and J 0 bases; bases outside gene matches: 6.

This chain links TRBV5-1 with TRBJ2-1, with TRBD2 identical over 8 bases. The CDR3 has 14 amino acids. Germline CDR1 reads SGHRS; CDR2 reads YFSETQ. Trimming at V came to 7 bases and at J to 5 bases, leaving 8 bases not matched to a gene. CDR3 protein: CASGQRESHNEQFF. In nucleotides, the CDR3 is TGCGCCAGCGGCCAGCGGGAGAGCCACAATGAGCAGTTCTTC.

This clonotype was detected ten times or more. The V and J genes are TRBV19 and TRBJ1-1; D remains ambiguous. Trimming stripped 4 bases from V and 4 bases from J, with 19 bases between. This CDR3 is 16 amino acids long. Looked up from germline, CDR1 is LNHDA and CDR2 is SQIVND (reference sequence). DNA for the CDR3: TGTGCCAGTAGTACCCGGTATAGGCGACAAAGCACTGAAGCTTTCTTT. It is translated as CASSTRYRRQSTEAFF. Variable domain in full (rest from reference TRBV19 and TRBJ1-1): DGGITQSPKYLFRKEGQNVTLSCEQNLNHDAMYWYRQDPGQGLRLIYYSQIVNDFQKGDIAEGYSVSREKKESFPLTVTSAQKNPTAFYLCASSTRYRRQSTEAFFGQGTRLTVV.

V gene TRBV12-3 or TRBV12-4 combines with J gene TRBJ2-3; D not resolved. CDR3 size: 17 residues. V shed 4 bases and J shed 0 bases, with 17 bases lying between them. The CDR3 loop reads CASSWDLAVKSTDTQYF. The CDR3 coding sequence is TGTGCCAGCAGTTGGGATTTGGCGGTAAAAAGCACAGATACGCAGTATTTT.

This chain links TRBV4-1 with TRBJ2-7, with D perhaps TRBD1 (6 bases). V was shortened by 5 bases and J by 3 bases, with 20 bases between the two germline ends. CDR1 and CDR2 from the germline V gene are MGHRA and YSYEKL. CDR3 length: 16 amino acids. DNA of the CDR3: TGCGCCAGCAGCGCAGCCGTCGGACAGAGAGTCTACGAGCAGTACTTC. Its protein is CASSAAVGQRVYEQYF.

V gene TRBV24-1 combines with J gene TRBJ1-4; D is unclear. In germline, CDR1 is KGHDR, CDR2 SFDVKD. CDR3 length equals 15 residues. V lost 5 bases, J lost 5 bases, and 14 bases lay in between. CDR3 in amino acids: CATSVPSAKNEKLFF. The DNA of the CDR3 is TGTGCCACCAGTGTTCCCAGCGCCAAGAATGAAAAACTGTTTTTT.

The chain carries TRBV29-1 and TRBJ1-2; D is ambiguous. Trimming took 4 bases from V and 3 from J, leaving 9 bases between them. This CDR3 is built from 12 residues. Germline loops: CDR1 SQVTM, CDR2 ANQGSEA. CDR3 protein: CSVGEGDYGYTF. DNA for the CDR3: TGCAGCGTTGGGGAGGGTGACTATGGCTACACCTTC.

The chain recombines TRBV29-1 with TRBJ1-1, with 10 bases that match TRBD1. With V trimmed by 3 bases and J by 1 base, 2 bases remained unmatched. This CDR3 has 14 residues. Germline assignment: CDR1 SQVTM and CDR2 ANQGSEA. For the CDR3, the DNA is TGCAGCGTTGATGGACAGGGGGGGAACACTGAAGCTTTCTTT. Protein product: CSVDGQGGNTEAFF. Variable domain in full (rest from reference TRBV29-1 and TRBJ1-1): SAVISQKPSRDICQRGTSLTIQCQVDSQVTMMFWYRQQPGQSLTLIATANQGSEATYESGFVIDKFPISRPNLTFSTLTVSNMSPEDSSIYLCSVDGQGGNTEAFFGQGTRLTVV.

Only a few counts were recorded for this clonotype. The V call is TRBV12-3 or TRBV12-4, the J call TRBJ2-3; D possibly corresponds to TRBD2 (5 bases). The CDR3 contains 18 residues. V was cut by 3 bases and J by 1 base, with 20 bases left in between. CDR3 bases: TGTGCCAGCAGTTTTTTGGGCCCGAGGGCTGACGGCACAGATACGCAGTATTTT. It codes for CASSFLGPRADGTDTQYF.

This clonotype was seen only a few times. This sequence joins TRBV5-5 and TRBJ1-2, with unresolved D. Germline assignment: CDR1 SGHKS and CDR2 YYEKEE (reference sequence). V was cut by 3 bases and J by 4 bases, with 16 bases left in between. There are 15 residues in the CDR3. The CDR3 sequence is CASSSKKEIPYGYTF. Written as DNA, the CDR3 is TGTGCCAGCAGCTCAAAAAAAGAAATCCCCTATGGCTACACCTTC.